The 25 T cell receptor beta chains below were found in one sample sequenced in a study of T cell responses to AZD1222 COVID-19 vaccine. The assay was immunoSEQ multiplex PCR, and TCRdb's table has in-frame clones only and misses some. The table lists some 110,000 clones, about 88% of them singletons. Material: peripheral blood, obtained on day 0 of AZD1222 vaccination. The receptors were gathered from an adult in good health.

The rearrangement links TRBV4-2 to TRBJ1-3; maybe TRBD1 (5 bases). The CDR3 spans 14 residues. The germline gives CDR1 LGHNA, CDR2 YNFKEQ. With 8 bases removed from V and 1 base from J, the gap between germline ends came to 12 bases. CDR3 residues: CASGPGGSGNTIYF. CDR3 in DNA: TGTGCCAGCGGCCCCGGGGGGTCTGGAAACACCATATATTTT.

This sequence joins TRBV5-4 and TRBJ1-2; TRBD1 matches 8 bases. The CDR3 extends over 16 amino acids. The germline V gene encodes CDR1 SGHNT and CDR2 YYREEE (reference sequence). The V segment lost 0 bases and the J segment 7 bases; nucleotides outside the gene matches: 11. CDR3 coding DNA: TGTGCCAGCAGCTTGGATGGCCCAGGGGGCCCTCTTGGCTACACCTTC. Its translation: CASSLDGPGGPLGYTF. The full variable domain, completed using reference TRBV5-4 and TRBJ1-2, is ETGVTQSPTHLIKTRGQQVTLRCSSQSGHNTVSWYQQALGQGPQFIFQYYREEENGRGNFPPRFSGLQFPNYSSELNVNALELDDSALYLCASSLDGPGGPLGYTFGSGTRLTVV.

The CDR3 sequence: CASSADGTGYSNQPQHF. CDR3 nucleotides: TGTGCCAGCAGTGCAGATGGGACAGGTTATAGCAATCAGCCCCAGCATTTT. J is TRBJ1-5 and V is TRBV2; 8 bases are shared with TRBD1. The V gene's germline CDR1 is SNHLY and CDR2 FYNNEI. V was pared by 4 bases and J by 0 bases, with 8 bases of the junction left unmatched. CDR3 length: 17 amino acids.

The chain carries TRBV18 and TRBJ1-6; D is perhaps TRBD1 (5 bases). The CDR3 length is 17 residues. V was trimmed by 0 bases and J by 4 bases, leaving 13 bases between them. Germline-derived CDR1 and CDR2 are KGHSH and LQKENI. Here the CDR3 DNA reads TGTGCCAGCTCACCACCATGGGCAGGGCATTATAATTCACCCCTCCACTTT. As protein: CASSPPWAGHYNSPLHF.

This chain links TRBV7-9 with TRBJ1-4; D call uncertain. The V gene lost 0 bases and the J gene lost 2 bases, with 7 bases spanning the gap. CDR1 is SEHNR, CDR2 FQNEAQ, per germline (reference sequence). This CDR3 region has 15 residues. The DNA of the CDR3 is TGTGCCAGCAGCTTAGCTGGGCGGACTAATGAAAAACTGTTTTTT. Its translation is CASSLAGRTNEKLFF.

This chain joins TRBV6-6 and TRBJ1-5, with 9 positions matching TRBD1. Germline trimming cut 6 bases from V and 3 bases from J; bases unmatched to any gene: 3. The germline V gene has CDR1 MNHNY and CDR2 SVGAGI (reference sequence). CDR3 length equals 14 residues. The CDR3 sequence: CASRQGAVNQPQHF. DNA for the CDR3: TGTGCCAGCAGACAGGGGGCGGTCAATCAGCCCCAGCATTTT.

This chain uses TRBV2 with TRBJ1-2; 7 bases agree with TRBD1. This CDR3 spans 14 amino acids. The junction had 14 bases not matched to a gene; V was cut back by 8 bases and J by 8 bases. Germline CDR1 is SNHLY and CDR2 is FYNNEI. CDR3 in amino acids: CASGAGTENRGYTF. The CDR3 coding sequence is TGTGCCAGCGGAGCCGGGACAGAGAATAGGGGCTACACCTTC. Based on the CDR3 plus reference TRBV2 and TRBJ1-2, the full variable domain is EPEVTQTPSHQVTQMGQEVILRCVPISNHLYFYWYRQILGQKVEFLVSFYNNEISEKSEIFDDQFSVERPDGSNFTLKIRSTKLEDSAMYFCASGAGTENRGYTFGSGTRLTVV.

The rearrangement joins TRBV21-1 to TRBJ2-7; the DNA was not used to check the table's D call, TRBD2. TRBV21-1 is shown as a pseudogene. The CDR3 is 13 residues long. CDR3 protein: CASSKTSGYEQYF. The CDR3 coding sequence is TGTGCCAGCAGCAAGACTAGCGGCTACGAGCAGTACTTC.

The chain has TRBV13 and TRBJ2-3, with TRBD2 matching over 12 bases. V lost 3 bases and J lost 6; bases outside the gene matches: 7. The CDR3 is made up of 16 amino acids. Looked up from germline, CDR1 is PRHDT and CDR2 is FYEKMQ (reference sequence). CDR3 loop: CASSFTSGGQTDTQYF. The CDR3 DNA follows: TGTGCCAGCAGCTTTACTAGCGGGGGGCAGACCGATACGCAGTATTTT.

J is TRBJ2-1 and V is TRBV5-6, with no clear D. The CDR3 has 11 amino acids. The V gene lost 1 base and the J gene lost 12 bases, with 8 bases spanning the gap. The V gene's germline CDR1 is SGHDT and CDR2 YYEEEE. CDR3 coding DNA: TGTGCCAGCAGCTTGAGTAAGTGGCAGTTCTTC. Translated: CASSLSKWQFF.

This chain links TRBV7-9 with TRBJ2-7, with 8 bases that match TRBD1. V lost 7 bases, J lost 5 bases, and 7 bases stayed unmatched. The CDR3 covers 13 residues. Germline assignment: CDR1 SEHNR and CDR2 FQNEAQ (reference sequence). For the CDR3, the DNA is TGTGCCAGCAACGACAGGGGTAGACACGAGCAGTACTTC. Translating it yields CASNDRGRHEQYF.

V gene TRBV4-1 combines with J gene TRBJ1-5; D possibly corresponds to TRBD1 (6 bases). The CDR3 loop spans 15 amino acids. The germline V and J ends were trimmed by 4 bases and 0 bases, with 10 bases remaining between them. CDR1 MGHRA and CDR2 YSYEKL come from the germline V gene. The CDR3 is CASSLGQNSNQPQHF. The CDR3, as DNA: TGCGCCAGCAGCCTTGGACAGAATAGCAATCAGCCCCAGCATTTT.

CDR3 loop: CASSQDAGSRQAHNYGYTF. The CDR3 DNA reads TGCGCCAGCAGCCAAGATGCCGGGAGTAGGCAGGCGCACAACTATGGCTACACCTTC. The chain employs TRBV4-3 and TRBJ1-2; D gene unclear. The germline CDR1 and CDR2 sequences are LGHNA and YSLEER. The length of the CDR3 is 19 residues. With 0 bases removed from V and 2 bases from J, the gap between germline ends came to 22 bases.

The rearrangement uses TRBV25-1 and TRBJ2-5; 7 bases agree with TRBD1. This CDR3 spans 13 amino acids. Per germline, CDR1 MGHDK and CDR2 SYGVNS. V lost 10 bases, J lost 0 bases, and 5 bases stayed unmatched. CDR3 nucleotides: TGTGCCATGTCGGGACAGAACCAAGAGACCCAGTACTTC. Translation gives CAMSGQNQETQYF.

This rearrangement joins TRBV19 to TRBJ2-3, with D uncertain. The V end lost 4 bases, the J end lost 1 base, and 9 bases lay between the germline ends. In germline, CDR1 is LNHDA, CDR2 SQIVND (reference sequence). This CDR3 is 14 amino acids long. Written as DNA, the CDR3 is TGTGCCAGTAGTAGGGCGGTCCGCACAGATACGCAGTATTTT. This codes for CASSRAVRTDTQYF.

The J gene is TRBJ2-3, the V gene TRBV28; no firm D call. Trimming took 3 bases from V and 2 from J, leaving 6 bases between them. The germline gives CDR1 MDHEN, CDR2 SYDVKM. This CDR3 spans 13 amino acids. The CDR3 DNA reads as TGTGCCAGCAGTTTTGCCAACACAGATACGCAGTATTTT. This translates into CASSFANTDTQYF.

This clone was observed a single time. CDR3 residues: CASSHKSQDPYGYTF. CDR3 coding DNA: TGCGCCAGCAGCCACAAGAGCCAGGACCCCTATGGCTACACCTTC. This chain links TRBV4-1 with TRBJ1-2, with D unclear. The V end was cut by 3 bases, the J end by 4 bases, with 15 bases between. The CDR3 contains 15 residues. CDR1 and CDR2 (germline): MGHRA, YSYEKL.

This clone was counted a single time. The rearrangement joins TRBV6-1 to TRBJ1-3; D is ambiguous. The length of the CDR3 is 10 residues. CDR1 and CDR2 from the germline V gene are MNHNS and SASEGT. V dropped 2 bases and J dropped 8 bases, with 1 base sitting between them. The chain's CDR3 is CASSEYTIYF. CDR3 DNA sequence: TGTGCCAGCAGTGAATACACCATATATTTT.

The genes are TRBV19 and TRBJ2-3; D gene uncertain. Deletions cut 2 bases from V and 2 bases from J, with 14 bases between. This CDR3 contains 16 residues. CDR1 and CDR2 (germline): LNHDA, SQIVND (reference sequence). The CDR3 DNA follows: TGTGCCAGTAGTATATTAAGAGGCGCCCTCACAGATACGCAGTATTTT. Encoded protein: CASSILRGALTDTQYF.

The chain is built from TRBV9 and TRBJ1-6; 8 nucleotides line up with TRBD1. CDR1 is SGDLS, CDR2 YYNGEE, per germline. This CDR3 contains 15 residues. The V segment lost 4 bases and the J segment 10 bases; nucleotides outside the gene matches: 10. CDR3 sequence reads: CASSSVPGGGSPLHF. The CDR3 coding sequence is TGTGCCAGCAGCTCCGTCCCAGGGGGCGGGTCACCCCTCCACTTT.

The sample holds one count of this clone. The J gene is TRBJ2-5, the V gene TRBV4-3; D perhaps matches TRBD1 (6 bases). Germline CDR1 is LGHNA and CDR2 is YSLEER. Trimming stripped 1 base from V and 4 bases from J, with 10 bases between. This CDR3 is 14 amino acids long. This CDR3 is CASSQAGTRETQYF. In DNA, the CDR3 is TGCGCCAGCAGCCAAGCCGGGACAAGAGAGACCCAGTACTTC.

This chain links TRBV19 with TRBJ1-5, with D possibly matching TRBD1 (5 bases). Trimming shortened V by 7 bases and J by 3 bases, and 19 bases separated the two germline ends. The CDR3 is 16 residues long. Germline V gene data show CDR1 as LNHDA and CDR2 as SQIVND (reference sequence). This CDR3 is CASTIRQGVHNQPQHF. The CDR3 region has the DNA TGTGCCAGTACGATCCGGCAGGGTGTCCACAATCAGCCCCAGCATTTT.

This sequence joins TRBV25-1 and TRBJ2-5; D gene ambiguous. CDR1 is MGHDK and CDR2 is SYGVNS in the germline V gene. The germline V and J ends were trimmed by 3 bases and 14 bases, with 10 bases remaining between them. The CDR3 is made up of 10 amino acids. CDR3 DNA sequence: TGTGCCAGCAGTGATGGCAGACCCTACTTC. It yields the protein CASSDGRPYF. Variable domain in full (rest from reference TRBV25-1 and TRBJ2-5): EADIYQTPRYLVIGTGKKITLECSQTMGHDKMYWYQQDPGMELHLIHYSYGVNSTEKGDLSSESTVSRIRTEHFPLTLESARPSHTSQYLCASSDGRPYFGPGTRLLVL.

CDR3 coding DNA: TGTGCCAGTAGCGATTTGGGGTATGGCTACACCTTC. Protein product: CASSDLGYGYTF. V and J are TRBV19 and TRBJ1-2; D is unresolved. The CDR3 is 12 residues long. Germline V gives CDR1 LNHDA, CDR2 SQIVND (reference sequence). V was pared by 6 bases and J by 5 bases, with 10 bases between.

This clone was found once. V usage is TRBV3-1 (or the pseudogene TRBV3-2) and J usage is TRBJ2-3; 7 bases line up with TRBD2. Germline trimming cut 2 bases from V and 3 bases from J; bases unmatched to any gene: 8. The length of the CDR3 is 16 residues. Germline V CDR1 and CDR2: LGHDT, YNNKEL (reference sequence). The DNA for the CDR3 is TGTGCCAGCAGCCAAAGACGTAGCGGGCGAACAGATACGCAGTATTTT. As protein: CASSQRRSGRTDTQYF.